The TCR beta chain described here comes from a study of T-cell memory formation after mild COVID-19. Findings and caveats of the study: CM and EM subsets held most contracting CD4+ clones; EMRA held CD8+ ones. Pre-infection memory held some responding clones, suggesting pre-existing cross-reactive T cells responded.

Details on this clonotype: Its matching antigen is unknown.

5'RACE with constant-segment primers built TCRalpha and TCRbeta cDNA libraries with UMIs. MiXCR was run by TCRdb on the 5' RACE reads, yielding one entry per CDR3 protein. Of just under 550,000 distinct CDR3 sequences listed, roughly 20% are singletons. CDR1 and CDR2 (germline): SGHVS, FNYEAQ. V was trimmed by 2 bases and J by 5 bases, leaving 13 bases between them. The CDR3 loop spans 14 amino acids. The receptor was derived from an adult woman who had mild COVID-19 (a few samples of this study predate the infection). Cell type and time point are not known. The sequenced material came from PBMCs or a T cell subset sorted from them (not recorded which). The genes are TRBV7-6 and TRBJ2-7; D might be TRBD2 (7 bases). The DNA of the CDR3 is TGTGCCAGCAGCTTAAGTGGGGGGGCCCACGAGCAGTACTTC. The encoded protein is CASSLSGGAHEQYF.